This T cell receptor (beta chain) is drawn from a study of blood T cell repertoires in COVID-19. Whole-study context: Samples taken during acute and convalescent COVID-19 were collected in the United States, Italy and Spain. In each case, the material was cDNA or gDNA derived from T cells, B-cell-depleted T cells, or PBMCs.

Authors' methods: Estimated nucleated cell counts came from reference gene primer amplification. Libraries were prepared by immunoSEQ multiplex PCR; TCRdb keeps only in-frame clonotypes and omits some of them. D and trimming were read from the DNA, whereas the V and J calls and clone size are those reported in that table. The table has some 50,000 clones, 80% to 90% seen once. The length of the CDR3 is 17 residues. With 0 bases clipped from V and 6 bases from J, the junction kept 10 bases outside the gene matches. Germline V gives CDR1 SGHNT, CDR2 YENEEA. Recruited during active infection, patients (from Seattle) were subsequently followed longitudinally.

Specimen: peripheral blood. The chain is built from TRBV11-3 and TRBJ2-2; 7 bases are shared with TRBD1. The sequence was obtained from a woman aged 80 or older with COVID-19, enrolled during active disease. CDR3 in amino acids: CASSLESNRGLSGELFF. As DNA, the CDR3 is TGTGCCAGCAGCTTAGAATCCAACAGGGGTTTGTCCGGGGAGCTGTTTTTT.